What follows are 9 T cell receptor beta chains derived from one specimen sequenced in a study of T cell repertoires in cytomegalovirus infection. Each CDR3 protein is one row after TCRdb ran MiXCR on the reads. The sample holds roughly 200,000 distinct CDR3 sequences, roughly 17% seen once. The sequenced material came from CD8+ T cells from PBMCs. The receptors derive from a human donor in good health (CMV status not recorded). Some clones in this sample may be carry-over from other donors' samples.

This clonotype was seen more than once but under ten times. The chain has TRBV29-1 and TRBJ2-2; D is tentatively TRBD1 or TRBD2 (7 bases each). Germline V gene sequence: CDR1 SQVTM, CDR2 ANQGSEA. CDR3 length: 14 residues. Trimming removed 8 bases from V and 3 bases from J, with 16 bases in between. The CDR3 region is CSHGPGGDTGELFF. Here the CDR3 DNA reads TGCAGCCATGGACCAGGGGGGGACACCGGGGAGCTGTTTTTT.

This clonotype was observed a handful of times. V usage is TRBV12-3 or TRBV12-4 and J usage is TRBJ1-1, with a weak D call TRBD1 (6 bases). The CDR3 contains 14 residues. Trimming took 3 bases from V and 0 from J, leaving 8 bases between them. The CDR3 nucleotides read TGTGCCAGCAGTTTGGGACACGTGAACACTGAAGCTTTCTTT. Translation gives CASSLGHVNTEAFF.

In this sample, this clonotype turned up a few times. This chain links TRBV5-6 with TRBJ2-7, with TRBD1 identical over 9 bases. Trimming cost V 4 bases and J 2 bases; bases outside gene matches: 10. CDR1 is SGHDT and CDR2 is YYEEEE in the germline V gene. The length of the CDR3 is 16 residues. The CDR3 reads CASSIPRDRVTYEQYF. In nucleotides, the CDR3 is TGTGCCAGCAGCATCCCCCGGGACAGGGTAACCTACGAGCAGTACTTC.

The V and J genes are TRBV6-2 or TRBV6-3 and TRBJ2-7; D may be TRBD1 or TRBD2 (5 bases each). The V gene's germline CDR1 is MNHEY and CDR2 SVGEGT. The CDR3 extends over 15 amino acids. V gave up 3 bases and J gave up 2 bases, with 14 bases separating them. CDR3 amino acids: CASSYGLLGPYEQYF. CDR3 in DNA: TGTGCCAGCAGTTATGGTCTACTGGGACCCTACGAGCAGTACTTC.

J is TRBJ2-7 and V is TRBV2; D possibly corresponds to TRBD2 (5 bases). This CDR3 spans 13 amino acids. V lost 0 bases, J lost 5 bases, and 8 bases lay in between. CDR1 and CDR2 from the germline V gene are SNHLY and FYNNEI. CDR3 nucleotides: TGTGCCAGCAGTGAAGCATCCGGGGACGAGCAGTACTTC. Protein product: CASSEASGDEQYF.

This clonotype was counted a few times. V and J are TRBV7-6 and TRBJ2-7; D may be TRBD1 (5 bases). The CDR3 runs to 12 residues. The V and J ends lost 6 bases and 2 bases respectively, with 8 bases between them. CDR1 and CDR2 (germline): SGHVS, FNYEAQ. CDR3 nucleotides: TGTGCCAGCAGGGGGCAAACCTACGAGCAGTACTTC. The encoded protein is CASRGQTYEQYF.

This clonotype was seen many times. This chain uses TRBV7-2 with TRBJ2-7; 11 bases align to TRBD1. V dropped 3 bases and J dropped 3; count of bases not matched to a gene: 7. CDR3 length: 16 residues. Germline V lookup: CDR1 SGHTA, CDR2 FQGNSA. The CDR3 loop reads CASSFPGQGVGYEQYF. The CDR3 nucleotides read TGTGCCAGCAGCTTTCCGGGACAGGGGGTAGGCTACGAGCAGTACTTC.

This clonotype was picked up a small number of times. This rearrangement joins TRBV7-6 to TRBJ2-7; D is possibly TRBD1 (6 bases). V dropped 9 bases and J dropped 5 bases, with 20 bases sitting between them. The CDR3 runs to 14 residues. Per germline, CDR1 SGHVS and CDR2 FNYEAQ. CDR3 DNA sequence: TGTGCCAGTACCCCCGGACAGCGGATCAACGAGCAGTACTTC. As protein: CASTPGQRINEQYF. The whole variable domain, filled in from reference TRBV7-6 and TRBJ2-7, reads GAGVSQSPRYKVTKRGQDVALRCDPISGHVSLYWYRQALGQGPEFLTYFNYEAQQDKSGLPNDRFSAERPEGSISTLTIQRTEQRDSAMYRCASTPGQRINEQYFGPGTRLTVT.

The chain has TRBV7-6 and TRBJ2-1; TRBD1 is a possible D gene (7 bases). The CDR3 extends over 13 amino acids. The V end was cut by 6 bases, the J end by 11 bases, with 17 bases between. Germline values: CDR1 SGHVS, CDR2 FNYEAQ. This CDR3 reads CASSRTGEEKQFF. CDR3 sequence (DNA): TGTGCCAGCAGTCGAACAGGGGAGGAGAAGCAGTTCTTC. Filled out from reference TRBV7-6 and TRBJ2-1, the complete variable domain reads GAGVSQSPRYKVTKRGQDVALRCDPISGHVSLYWYRQALGQGPEFLTYFNYEAQQDKSGLPNDRFSAERPEGSISTLTIQRTEQRDSAMYRCASSRTGEEKQFFGPGTRLTVL.